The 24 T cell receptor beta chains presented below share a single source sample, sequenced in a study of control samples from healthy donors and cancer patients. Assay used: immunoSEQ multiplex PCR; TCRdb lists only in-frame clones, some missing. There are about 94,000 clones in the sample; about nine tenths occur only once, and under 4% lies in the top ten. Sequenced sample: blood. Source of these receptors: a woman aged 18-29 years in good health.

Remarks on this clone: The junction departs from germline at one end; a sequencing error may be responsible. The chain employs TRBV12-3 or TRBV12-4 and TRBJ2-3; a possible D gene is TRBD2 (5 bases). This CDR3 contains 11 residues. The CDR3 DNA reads TGTGCCAGCAGTGTTAGCGCTGTCTACTTTTTT. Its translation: CASSVSAVYFF.

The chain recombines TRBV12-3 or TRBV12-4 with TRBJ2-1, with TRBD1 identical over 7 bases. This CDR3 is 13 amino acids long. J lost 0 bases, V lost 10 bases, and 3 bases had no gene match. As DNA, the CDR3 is TGTGCCACCCAGGGGGACTCCTACAATGAGCAGTTCTTC. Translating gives CATQGDSYNEQFF.

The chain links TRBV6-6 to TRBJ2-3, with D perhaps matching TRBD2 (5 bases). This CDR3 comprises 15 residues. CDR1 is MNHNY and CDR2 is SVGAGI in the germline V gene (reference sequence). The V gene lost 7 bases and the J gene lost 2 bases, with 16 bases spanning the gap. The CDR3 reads CASIRGATSTDTQYF. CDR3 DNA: TGTGCCAGCATACGGGGTGCCACGTCCACAGATACGCAGTATTTT.

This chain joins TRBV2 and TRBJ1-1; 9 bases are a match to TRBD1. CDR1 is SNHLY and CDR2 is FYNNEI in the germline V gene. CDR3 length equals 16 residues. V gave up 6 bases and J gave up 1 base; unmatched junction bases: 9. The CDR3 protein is CASRPGQGISNTEAFF. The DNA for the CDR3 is TGTGCCAGCAGGCCGGGACAGGGAATCTCGAACACTGAAGCTTTCTTT.

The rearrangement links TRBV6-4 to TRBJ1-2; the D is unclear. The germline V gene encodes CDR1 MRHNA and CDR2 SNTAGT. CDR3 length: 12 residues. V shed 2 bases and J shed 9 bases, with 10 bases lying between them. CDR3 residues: CASSDGGRRYTF. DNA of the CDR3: TGTGCCAGCAGTGACGGAGGACGACGCTACACCTTC.

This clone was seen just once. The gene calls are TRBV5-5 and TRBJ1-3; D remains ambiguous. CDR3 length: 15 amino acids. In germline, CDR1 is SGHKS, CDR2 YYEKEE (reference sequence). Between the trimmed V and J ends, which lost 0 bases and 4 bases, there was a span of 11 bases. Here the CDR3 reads CASSLGPSRGNTIYF. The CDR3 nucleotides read TGTGCCAGCAGCTTGGGTCCTTCGCGGGGAAACACCATATATTTT.

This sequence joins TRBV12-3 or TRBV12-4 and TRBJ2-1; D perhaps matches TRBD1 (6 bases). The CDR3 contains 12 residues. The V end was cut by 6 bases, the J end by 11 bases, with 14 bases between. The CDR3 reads CASRPDSYQQFF. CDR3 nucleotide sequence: TGTGCCAGCAGACCGGACAGTTACCAGCAGTTCTTC.

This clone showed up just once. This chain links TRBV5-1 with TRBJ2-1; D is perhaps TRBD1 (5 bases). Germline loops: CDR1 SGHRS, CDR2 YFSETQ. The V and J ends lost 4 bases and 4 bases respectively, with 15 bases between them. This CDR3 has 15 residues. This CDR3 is CASSTGRAEYNEQFF. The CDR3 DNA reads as TGCGCCAGCAGCACAGGACGCGCCGAATACAATGAGCAGTTCTTC.

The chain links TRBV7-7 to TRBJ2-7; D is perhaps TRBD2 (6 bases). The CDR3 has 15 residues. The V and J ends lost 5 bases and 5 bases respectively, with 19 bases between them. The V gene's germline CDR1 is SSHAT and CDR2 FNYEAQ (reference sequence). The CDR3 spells CASSPPARRAHEQYF. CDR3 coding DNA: TGTGCCAGCAGCCCCCCCGCCCGGAGGGCTCACGAGCAGTACTTC.

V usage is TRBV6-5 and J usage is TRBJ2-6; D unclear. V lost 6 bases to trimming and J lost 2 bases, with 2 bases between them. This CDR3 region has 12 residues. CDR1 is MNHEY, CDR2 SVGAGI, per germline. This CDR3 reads CASSPGANVLTF. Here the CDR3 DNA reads TGTGCCAGCAGCCCTGGGGCCAACGTCCTGACTTTC.

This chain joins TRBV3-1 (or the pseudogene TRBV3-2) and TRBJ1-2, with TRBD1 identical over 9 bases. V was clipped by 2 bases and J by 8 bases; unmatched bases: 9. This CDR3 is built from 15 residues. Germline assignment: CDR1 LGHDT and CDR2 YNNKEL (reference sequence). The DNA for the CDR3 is TGTGCCAGCAGCCAACCGGGACAGGGAAGCCTCGGCTACACCTTC. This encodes CASSQPGQGSLGYTF.

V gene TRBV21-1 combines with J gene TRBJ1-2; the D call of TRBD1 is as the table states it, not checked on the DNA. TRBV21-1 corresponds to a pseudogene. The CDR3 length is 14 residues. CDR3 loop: CASSPVGQDYGYTF. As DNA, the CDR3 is TGTGCCAGCAGCCCCGTGGGACAGGACTATGGCTACACCTTC.

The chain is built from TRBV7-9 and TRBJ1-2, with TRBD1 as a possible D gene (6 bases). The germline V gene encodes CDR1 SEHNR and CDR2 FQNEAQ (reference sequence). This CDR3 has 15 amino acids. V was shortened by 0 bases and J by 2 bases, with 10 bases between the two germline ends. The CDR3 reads CASSLADQGNYGYTF. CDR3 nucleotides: TGTGCCAGCAGCTTAGCAGATCAGGGGAACTATGGCTACACCTTC.

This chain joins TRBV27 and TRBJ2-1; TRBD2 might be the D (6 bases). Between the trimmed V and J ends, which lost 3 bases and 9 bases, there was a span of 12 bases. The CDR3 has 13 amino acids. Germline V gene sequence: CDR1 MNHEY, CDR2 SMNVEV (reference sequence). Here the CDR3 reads CASSLTRMGEQFF. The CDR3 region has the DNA TGTGCCAGCAGTTTGACTAGGATGGGTGAGCAGTTCTTC.

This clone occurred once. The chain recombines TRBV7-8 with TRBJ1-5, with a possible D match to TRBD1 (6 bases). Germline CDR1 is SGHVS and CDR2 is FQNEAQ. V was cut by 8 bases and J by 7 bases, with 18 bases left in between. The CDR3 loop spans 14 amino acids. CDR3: CASSWTDAIQPQHF. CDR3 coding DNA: TGTGCCAGCTCCTGGACAGATGCAATACAGCCCCAGCATTTT.

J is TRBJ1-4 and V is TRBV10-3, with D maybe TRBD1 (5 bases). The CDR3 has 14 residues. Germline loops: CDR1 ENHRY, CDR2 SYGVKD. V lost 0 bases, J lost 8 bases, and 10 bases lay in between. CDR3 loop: CAISESGPGEKLFF. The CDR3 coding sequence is TGTGCCATCAGTGAGTCGGGACCCGGGGAAAAACTGTTTTTT.

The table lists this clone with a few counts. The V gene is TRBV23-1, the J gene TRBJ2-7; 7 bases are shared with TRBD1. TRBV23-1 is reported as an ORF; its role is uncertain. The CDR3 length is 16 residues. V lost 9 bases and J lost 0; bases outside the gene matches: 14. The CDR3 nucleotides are TGCGCCAGTGACAGGGTGCGACTCCCGAGCTCCTACGAGCAGTACTTC. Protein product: CASDRVRLPSSYEQYF.

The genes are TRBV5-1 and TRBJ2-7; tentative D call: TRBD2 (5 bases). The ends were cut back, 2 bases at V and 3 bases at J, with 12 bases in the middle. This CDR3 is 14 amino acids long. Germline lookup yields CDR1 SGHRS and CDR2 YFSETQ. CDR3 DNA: TGCGCCAGCAGCTTAACTTCAGGACTCTACGAGCAGTACTTC. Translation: CASSLTSGLYEQYF.

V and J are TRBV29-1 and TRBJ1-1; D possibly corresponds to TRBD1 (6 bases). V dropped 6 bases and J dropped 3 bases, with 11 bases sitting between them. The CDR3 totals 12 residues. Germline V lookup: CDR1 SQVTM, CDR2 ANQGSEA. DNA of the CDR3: TGCAGCGTACTGACAGGTGACACTGAAGCTTTCTTT. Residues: CSVLTGDTEAFF.

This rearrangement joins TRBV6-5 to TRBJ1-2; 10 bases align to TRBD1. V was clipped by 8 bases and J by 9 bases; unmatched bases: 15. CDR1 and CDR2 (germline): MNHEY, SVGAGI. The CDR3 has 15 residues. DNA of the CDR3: TGTGCCAGCTCTAAACTGGCGACAGGGGGCAATAGCTACACCTTC. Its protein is CASSKLATGGNSYTF.

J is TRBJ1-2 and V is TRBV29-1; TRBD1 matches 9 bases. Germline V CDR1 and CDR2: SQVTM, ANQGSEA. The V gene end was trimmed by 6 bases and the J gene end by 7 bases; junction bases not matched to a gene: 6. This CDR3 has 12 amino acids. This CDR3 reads CSVGQGRGGYTF. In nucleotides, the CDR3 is TGCAGCGTGGGACAGGGCAGGGGTGGCTACACCTTC.

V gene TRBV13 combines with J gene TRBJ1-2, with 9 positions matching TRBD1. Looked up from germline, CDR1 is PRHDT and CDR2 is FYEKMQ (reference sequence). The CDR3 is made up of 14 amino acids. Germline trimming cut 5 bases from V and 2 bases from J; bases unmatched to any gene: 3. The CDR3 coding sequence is TGTGCCAGCAGCGAGGACAGGGGAAACTATGGCTACACCTTC. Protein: CASSEDRGNYGYTF.

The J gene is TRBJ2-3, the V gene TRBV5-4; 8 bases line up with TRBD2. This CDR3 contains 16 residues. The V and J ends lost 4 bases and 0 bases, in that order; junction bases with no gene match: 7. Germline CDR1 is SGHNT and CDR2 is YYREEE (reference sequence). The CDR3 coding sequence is TGTGCCAGCAGCGTACCGGGGGGGACTAGCACAGATACGCAGTATTTT. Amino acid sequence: CASSVPGGTSTDTQYF.

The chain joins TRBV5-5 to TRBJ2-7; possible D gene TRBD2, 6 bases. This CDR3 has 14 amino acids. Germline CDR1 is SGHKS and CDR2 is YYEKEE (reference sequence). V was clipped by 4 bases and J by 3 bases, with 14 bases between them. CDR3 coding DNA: TGTGCCAGCAGCGGAACGACGGGGGTCTACGAGCAGTACTTC. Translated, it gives CASSGTTGVYEQYF. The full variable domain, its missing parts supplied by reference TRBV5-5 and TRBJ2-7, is DAGVTQSPTHLIKTRGQQVTLRCSPISGHKSVSWYQQVLGQGPQFIFQYYEKEERGRGNFPDRFSARQFPNYSSELNVNALLLGDSALYLCASSGTTGVYEQYFGPGTRLTVT.